These 3 T cell receptor beta chains came from one sample sequenced in a study of shared clonotypes between healthy human individuals. TCRdb's table, derived via immunoSEQ multiplex PCR, lists solely in-frame clones and lacks some. The table shows around 2.5 million clones, with approximately 94% occurring only once. What was sequenced was naive CD4+ T cells from PBMCs. Subset of the sample: CD45RA+ positively selected. Receptors originate from a man younger than 35 in good health. Some clones in this sample may be carry-over from other donors' samples.

The V gene is TRBV14, the J gene TRBJ2-5, with 7 bases matching TRBD2. Per germline, CDR1 SGHDN and CDR2 FVKESK. The V and J ends lost 0 bases and 3 bases, in that order; junction bases with no gene match: 4. This CDR3 is built from 15 residues. Written as DNA, the CDR3 is TGTGCCAGCAGCCAAGAGTGGGAGGGCAAAGAGACCCAGTACTTC. Translation gives CASSQEWEGKETQYF.

The chain carries TRBV6-1 and TRBJ1-2; 11 bases are a match to TRBD1. Germline CDR1 MNHNS, CDR2 SASEGT. V lost 1 base, J lost 4 bases, and 2 bases stayed unmatched. The CDR3 spans 15 residues. The CDR3 nucleotides read TGTGCCAGCAGTGAAGTGGACAGGGGGCTCTATGGCTACACCTTC. Amino acids: CASSEVDRGLYGYTF.

This chain connects TRBV28 to TRBJ2-1; 8 bases agree with TRBD2. V dropped 5 bases and J dropped 4; count of bases not matched to a gene: 4. The CDR3 has 14 amino acids. Germline CDR1 reads MDHEN; CDR2 reads SYDVKM. CDR3: CASSAGLGYNEQFF. The CDR3 DNA is TGTGCCAGCAGTGCGGGACTAGGATACAATGAGCAGTTCTTC. Based on the CDR3 plus reference TRBV28 and TRBJ2-1, the full variable domain is DVKVTQSSRYLVKRTGEKVFLECVQDMDHENMFWYRQDPGLGLRLIYFSYDVKMKEKGDIPEGYSVSREKKERFSLILESASTNQTSMYLCASSAGLGYNEQFFGPGTRLTVL.